This T cell receptor beta chain was captured by sequencing in a study of early T cells in non-severe SARS-CoV-2 infection. Study findings and constraints: Matches to VDJdb favored anti-spike CD8 responses and missed private and CD4 specificities.

Attached unique molecular identifiers marked individual cDNA molecules. One entry per CDR3 protein results from TCRdb running MiXCR on the 5' RACE reads. The table shows some 44,000 distinct CDR3 sequences, with 5% to 6.5% occurring only once. As regards this clonotype: The antigen is undetermined.

The sequence was obtained from an adult who was a healthcare worker with PCR-confirmed SARS-CoV-2 infection or an uninfected control (not recorded which). Sample: whole blood, taken at baseline.

CDR3 sequence: CASSPSPPTGASYEQYF. The CDR3, as DNA: TGTGCCAGCTCACCATCGCCACCGACAGGGGCCTCCTACGAGCAGTACTTC. The chain carries TRBV18 and TRBJ2-7; 8 positions agree with TRBD1. The CDR3 runs to 17 residues. The trim removed 2 bases at V and 0 bases at J, leaving 9 bases unmatched. In germline, CDR1 is KGHSH, CDR2 LQKENI.